This T cell receptor (beta chain) was sequenced for a study of T-cell reconstitution after alpha-beta-depleted transplantation in children. Germline CDR1 KGHDR, CDR2 SFDVKD. The CDR3 is made up of 11 amino acids. V lost 5 bases, J lost 8 bases, and 7 bases lay in between. The TCRbeta library incorporated unique molecular identifiers. TCRdb ran MiXCR on the PCR reads and lists one entry per CDR3 protein. The data show approximately 640,000 distinct CDR3 sequences, with 16% seen just once and 1.1% held by the top ten. This clonotype has just a few counts. The chain carries TRBV24-1 and TRBJ2-3, with D tentatively TRBD2 (5 bases). The receptor was isolated from a human donor who donated a stem cell graft to a child with acute myeloid leukemia. The sequenced sample was PBMCs from the stem cell graft donor, obtained from the stem cell graft. The CDR3 bases are TGTGCCACCAGTGGCGAGGGTACGCAGTATTTT. Translation: CATSGEGTQYF.